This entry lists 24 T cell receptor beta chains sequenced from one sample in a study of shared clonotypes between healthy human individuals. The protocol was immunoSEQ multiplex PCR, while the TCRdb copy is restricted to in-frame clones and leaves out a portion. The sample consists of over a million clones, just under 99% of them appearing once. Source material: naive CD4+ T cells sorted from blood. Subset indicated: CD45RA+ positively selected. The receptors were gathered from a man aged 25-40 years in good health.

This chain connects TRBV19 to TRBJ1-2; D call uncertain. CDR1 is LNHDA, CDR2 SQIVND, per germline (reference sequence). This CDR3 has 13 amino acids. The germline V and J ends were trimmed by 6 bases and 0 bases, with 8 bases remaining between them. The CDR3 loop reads CASRFSANYGYTF. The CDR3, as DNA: TGTGCCAGTAGGTTCAGTGCTAACTATGGCTACACCTTC.

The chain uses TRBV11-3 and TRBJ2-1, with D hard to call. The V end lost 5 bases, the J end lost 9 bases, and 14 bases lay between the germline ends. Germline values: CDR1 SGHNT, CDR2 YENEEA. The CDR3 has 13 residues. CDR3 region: CASSPQETGEQFF. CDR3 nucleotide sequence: TGTGCCAGCAGCCCCCAGGAGACGGGTGAGCAGTTCTTC.

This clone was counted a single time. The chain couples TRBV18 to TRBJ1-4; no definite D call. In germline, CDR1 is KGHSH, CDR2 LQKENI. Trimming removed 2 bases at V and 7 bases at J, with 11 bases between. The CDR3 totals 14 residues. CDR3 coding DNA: TGTGCCAGCTCACCAGAGACGTCTTTTGAAAAACTGTTTTTT. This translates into CASSPETSFEKLFF. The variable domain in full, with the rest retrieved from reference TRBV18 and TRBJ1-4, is NAGVMQNPRHLVRRRGQEARLRCSPMKGHSHVYWYRQLPEEGLKFMVYLQKENIIDESGMPKERFSAEFPKEGPSILRIQQVVRGDSAAYFCASSPETSFEKLFFGSGTQLSVL.

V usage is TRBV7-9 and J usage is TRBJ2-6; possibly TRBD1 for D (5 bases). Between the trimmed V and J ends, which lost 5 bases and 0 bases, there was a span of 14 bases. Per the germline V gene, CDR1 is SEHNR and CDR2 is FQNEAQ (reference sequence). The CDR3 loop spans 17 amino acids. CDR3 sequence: CASSPAQGPSGANVLTF. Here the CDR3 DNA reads TGTGCCAGCAGCCCCGCGCAGGGCCCCTCTGGGGCCAACGTCCTGACTTTC.

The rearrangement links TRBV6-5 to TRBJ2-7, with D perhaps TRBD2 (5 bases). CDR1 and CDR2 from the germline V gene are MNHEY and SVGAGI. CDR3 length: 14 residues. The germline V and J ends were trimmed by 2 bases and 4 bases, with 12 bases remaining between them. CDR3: CASSYGRAGYEQYF. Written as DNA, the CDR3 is TGTGCCAGCAGTTACGGGCGGGCCGGATACGAGCAGTACTTC.

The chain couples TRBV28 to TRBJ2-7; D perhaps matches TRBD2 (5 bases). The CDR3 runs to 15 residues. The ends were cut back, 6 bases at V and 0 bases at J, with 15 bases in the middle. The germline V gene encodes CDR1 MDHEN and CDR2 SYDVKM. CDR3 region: CASSPGLTISYEQYF. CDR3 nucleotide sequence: TGTGCCAGCAGCCCCGGACTCACCATCTCCTACGAGCAGTACTTC. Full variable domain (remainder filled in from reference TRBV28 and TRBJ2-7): DVKVTQSSRYLVKRTGEKVFLECVQDMDHENMFWYRQDPGLGLRLIYFSYDVKMKEKGDIPEGYSVSREKKERFSLILESASTNQTSMYLCASSPGLTISYEQYFGPGTRLTVT.

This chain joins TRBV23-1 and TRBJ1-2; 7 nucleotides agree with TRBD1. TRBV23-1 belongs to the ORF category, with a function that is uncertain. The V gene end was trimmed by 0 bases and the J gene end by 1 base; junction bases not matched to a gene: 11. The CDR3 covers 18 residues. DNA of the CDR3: TGCGCCAGCAGTCAATCGGGCGACAGGGCTCCACTTAACTATGGCTACACCTTC. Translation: CASSQSGDRAPLNYGYTF.

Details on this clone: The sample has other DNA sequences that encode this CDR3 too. CDR3 DNA: TGTGCCAGCTCACCGCCCTCGTACGAGCAGTACTTC. Its protein product is CASSPPSYEQYF. This sequence joins TRBV18 and TRBJ2-7; no clear D gene. Germline loops: CDR1 KGHSH, CDR2 LQKENI. There are 12 residues in the CDR3. V lost 3 bases and J 4 bases, leaving 7 bases between the germline ends.

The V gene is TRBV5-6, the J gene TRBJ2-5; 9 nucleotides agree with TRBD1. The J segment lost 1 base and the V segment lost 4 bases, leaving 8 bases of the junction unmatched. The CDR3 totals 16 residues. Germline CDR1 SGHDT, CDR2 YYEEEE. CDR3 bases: TGTGCCAGCAGCCCCGGGACAGGGTTGACCCAAGAGACCCAGTACTTC. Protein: CASSPGTGLTQETQYF.

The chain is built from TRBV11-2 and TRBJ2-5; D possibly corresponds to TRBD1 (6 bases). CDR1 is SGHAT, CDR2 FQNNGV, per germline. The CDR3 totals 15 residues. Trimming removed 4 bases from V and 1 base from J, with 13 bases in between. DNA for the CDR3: TGTGCCAGCAGCTGGAGATCGACAGGCCAAGAGACCCAGTACTTC. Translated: CASSWRSTGQETQYF.

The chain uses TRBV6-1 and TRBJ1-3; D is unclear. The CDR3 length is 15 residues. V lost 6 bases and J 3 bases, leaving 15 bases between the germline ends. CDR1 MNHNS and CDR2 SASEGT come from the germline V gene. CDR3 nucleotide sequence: TGTGCCAGCAGACGGGCAATGCGTGGTGGAAACACCATATATTTT. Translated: CASRRAMRGGNTIYF.

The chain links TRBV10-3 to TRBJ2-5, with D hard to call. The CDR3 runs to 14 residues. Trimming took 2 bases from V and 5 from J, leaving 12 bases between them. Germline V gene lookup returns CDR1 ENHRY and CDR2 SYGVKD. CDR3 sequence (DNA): TGTGCCATCAGTGAGGGTACTGAGTCTGAGACCCAGTACTTC. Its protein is CAISEGTESETQYF.

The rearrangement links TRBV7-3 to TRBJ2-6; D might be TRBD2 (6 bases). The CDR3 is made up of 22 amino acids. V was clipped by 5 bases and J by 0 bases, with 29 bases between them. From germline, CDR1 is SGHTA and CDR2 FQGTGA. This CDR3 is CASSVGLLSRATLSSGANVLTF. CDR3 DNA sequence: TGTGCCAGCAGCGTGGGACTTTTATCCCGGGCAACGCTTAGCTCTGGGGCCAACGTCCTGACTTTC.

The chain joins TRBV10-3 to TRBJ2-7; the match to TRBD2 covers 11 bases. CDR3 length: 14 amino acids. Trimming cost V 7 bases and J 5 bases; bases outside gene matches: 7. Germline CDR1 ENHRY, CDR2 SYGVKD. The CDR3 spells CAITASGRHDEQYF. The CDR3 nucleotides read TGTGCCATCACCGCTAGCGGGAGGCACGACGAGCAGTACTTC.

This chain's CDR3 is CASSYLGDTEAFF. The CDR3 DNA sequence: TGTGCCAGCTCATATTTAGGGGACACTGAAGCTTTCTTT. The chain couples TRBV18 to TRBJ1-1, with D tentatively TRBD1 (5 bases). This CDR3 region has 13 residues. The germline V gene encodes CDR1 KGHSH and CDR2 LQKENI. The V gene lost 5 bases and the J gene lost 3 bases, with 10 bases spanning the gap.

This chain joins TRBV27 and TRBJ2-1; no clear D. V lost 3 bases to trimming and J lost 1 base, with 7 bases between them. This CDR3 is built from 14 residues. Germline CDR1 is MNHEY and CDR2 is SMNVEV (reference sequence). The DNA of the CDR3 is TGTGCCAGCAGTTTTGTGGCGTCCTACAATGAGCAGTTCTTC. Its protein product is CASSFVASYNEQFF.

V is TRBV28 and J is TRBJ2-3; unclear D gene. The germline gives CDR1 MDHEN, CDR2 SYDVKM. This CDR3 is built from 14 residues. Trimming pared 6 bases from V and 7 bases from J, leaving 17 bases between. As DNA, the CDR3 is TGTGCCAGCAGCCCCAGCCCAGACGCCAATACGCAGTATTTT. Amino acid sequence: CASSPSPDANTQYF.

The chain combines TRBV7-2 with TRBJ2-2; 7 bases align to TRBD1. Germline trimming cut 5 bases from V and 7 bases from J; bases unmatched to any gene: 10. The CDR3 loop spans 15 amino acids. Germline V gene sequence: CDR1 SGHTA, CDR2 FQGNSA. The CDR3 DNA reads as TGTGCCAGCAGCGTGGGCCGGGACAGTAGCGGGGAGCTGTTTTTT. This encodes CASSVGRDSSGELFF.

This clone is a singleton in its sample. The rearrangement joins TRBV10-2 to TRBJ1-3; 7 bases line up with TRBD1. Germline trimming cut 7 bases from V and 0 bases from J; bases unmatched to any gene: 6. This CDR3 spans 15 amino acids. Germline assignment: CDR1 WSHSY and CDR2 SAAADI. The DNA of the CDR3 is TGCGCCAGCAAAGGGACAGCTTACTCTGGAAACACCATATATTTT. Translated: CASKGTAYSGNTIYF.

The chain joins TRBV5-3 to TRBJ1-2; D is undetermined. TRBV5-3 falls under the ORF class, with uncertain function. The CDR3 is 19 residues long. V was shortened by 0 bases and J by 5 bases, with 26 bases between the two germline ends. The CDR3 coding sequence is TGTGCCAGAAGCTTGGAGGCAGGCTTGGACCCAGGTTCGGGTTATGGCTACACCTTC. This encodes CARSLEAGLDPGSGYGYTF.

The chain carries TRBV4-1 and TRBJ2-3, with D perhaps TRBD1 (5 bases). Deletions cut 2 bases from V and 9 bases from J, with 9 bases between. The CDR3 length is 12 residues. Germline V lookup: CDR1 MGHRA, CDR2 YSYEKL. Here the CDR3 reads CASSQKDRTQYF. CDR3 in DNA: TGCGCCAGCAGCCAAAAAGACAGAACGCAGTATTTT.

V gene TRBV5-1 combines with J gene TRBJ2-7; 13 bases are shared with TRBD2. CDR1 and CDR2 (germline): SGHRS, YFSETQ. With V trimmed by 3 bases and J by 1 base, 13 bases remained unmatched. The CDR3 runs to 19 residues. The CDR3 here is CASSSTKGTSGTRSYEQYF. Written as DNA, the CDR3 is TGCGCCAGCAGCTCAACCAAGGGGACTAGCGGGACCCGATCCTACGAGCAGTACTTC.

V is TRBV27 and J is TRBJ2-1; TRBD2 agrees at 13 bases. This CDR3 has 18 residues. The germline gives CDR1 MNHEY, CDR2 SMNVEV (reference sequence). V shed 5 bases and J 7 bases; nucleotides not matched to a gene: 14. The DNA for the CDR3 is TGTGCCAGCAGTCTACCCGGACTAGCGGGAGTAGGGCGTAATGAGCAGTTCTTC. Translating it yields CASSLPGLAGVGRNEQFF.

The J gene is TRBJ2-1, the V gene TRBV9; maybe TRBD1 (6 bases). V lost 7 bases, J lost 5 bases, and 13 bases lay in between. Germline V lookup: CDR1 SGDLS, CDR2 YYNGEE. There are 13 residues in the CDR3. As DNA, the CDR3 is TGTGCCAGCGGGACAACGCCGGACAATGAGCAGTTCTTC. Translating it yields CASGTTPDNEQFF.